This T cell receptor beta chain appears in the sequencing data of a study of early T cells in non-severe SARS-CoV-2 infection. There are 16 residues in the CDR3. Germline V gene sequence: CDR1 SGHNT, CDR2 YYREEE (reference sequence). V lost 4 bases to trimming and J lost 5 bases; unmatched junction nucleotides: 10. Molecules of cDNA were individually given unique molecular identifiers that were attached to them. TCRdb independently ran MiXCR on the 5' RACE reads; one entry per CDR3 protein. The sample records just over 60,000 distinct CDR3 sequences, almost 9.5% being singletons. The TCR sequence derives from an adult who was a healthcare worker with PCR-confirmed SARS-CoV-2 infection or an uninfected control (not recorded which). The chain links TRBV5-4 to TRBJ1-2; the match to TRBD1 covers 11 bases. The material sequenced was whole blood. Written as DNA, the CDR3 is TGTGCCAGCAGCGATTGGACAGGGGGCTTTCTTTATGGCTACACCTTC. This encodes CASSDWTGGFLYGYTF.